These 20 T cell receptor beta chains were all obtained from the same sample, sequenced in a study of blood T cell repertoires in COVID-19. The table came from immunoSEQ multiplex PCR; TCRdb's copy has only in-frame clones and leaves some out. The table includes 70,000 or so clones, 65% to 85% detected once. The sample was peripheral blood. The receptors were gathered from a man in his sixties with COVID-19, enrolled during active disease.

The chain employs TRBV7-9 and TRBJ1-1; D is possibly TRBD1 (5 bases). Germline CDR1 and CDR2: SEHNR and FQNEAQ (reference sequence). The ends were cut back, 6 bases at V and 5 bases at J, with 16 bases in the middle. The length of the CDR3 is 14 residues. The chain's CDR3 is CASRGGVMETEAFF. Written as DNA, the CDR3 is TGTGCCAGCAGGGGGGGAGTTATGGAAACTGAAGCTTTCTTT.

The gene calls are TRBV5-4 and TRBJ2-5, with 7 positions matching TRBD1. The V gene's germline CDR1 is SGHNT and CDR2 YYREEE (reference sequence). V lost 5 bases and J lost 1; bases outside the gene matches: 5. CDR3 size: 14 residues. CDR3 region: CASRLQGPQETQYF. The CDR3 region has the DNA TGTGCCAGCAGGCTACAGGGGCCCCAAGAGACCCAGTACTTC.

This clone turned up a few times. V gene TRBV2 combines with J gene TRBJ1-6; TRBD1 matches 10 bases. From germline, CDR1 is SNHLY and CDR2 FYNNEI. The CDR3 is 14 amino acids. Unmatched junction bases numbered 6, after V lost 7 bases and J lost 9 bases. CDR3 in DNA: TGTGCCAGCATGGAAGACAGGGGGCGTTCACCCCTCCACTTT. It encodes CASMEDRGRSPLHF.

This chain connects TRBV28 to TRBJ1-5; TRBD1 might be the D (6 bases). The V end was cut by 4 bases, the J end by 3 bases, with 10 bases between. Germline loops: CDR1 MDHEN, CDR2 SYDVKM. The CDR3 has 14 amino acids. As DNA, the CDR3 is TGTGCCAGCAGTTCCGGGACACACAATCAGCCCCAGCATTTT. Residues: CASSSGTHNQPQHF.

This clone was found many times. V gene TRBV5-6 combines with J gene TRBJ2-7; TRBD2 agrees at 14 bases. This CDR3 contains 15 residues. The germline gives CDR1 SGHDT, CDR2 YYEEEE. After removal of 3 bases from V and 11 bases from J, the junction contained 10 bases not matched to a gene. The CDR3 here is CASSYNRGLAGDEYF. The CDR3 DNA follows: TGTGCCAGCAGCTATAACAGGGGACTAGCGGGAGATGAGTACTTC. Full variable domain (outside the CDR3, taken from reference TRBV5-6 and TRBJ2-7): DAGVTQSPTHLIKTRGQQVTLRCSPKSGHDTVSWYQQALGQGPQFIFQYYEEEERQRGNFPDRFSGHQFPNYSSELNVNALLLGDSALYLCASSYNRGLAGDEYFGPGTRLTVT.

This clone was seen once. This chain links TRBV5-6 with TRBJ2-2; TRBD2 matches 10 bases. The CDR3 extends over 17 amino acids. The V gene end was trimmed by 0 bases and the J gene end by 3 bases; junction bases not matched to a gene: 5. The germline V gene encodes CDR1 SGHDT and CDR2 YYEEEE. Here the CDR3 DNA reads TGTGCCAGCAGCTTGGAGGCTAGCGGGAGTTACACCGGGGAGCTGTTTTTT. Amino acid sequence: CASSLEASGSYTGELFF.

The rearrangement links TRBV5-1 to TRBJ2-2; a weak D match, TRBD1 (6 bases). Trimming took 3 bases from V and 6 from J, leaving 9 bases between them. CDR3 size: 13 residues. Per the germline V gene, CDR1 is SGHRS and CDR2 is YFSETQ. This CDR3 is CASSSRGSGELFF. The DNA of the CDR3 is TGCGCCAGCAGCTCCAGGGGATCCGGGGAGCTGTTTTTT.

The chain combines TRBV9 with TRBJ2-6, with a possible D match to TRBD1 (5 bases). This CDR3 is 13 amino acids long. V was trimmed by 7 bases and J by 1 base, leaving 6 bases between them. Per germline, CDR1 SGDLS and CDR2 YYNGEE. CDR3 amino acids: CASDRSGANVLTF. CDR3 bases: TGTGCCAGCGACAGATCTGGGGCCAACGTCCTGACTTTC.

This clone was detected once. This chain connects TRBV7-9 to TRBJ1-2; 7 positions match TRBD1. Germline V gene lookup returns CDR1 SEHNR and CDR2 FQNEAQ (reference sequence). Trimming cost V 3 bases and J 0 bases; bases outside gene matches: 16. CDR3 size: 19 residues. CDR3 protein: CASSFIPMTGRQPNYGYTF. The CDR3 bases are TGTGCCAGCAGCTTCATCCCTATGACAGGGAGGCAACCTAACTATGGCTACACCTTC.

The rearrangement joins TRBV27 to TRBJ1-6; TRBD1 matches 8 bases. The germline gives CDR1 MNHEY, CDR2 SMNVEV (reference sequence). This CDR3 has 16 residues. J was trimmed by 7 bases and V by 5 bases; bases with no gene match: 10. This CDR3 is CASSLRDRSVNSPLHF. DNA for the CDR3: TGTGCCAGCAGTCTCCGGGACAGGTCGGTAAATTCACCCCTCCACTTT.

The V call is TRBV19, the J call TRBJ1-2; D uncertain. This CDR3 comprises 14 residues. Germline V lookup: CDR1 LNHDA, CDR2 SQIVND (reference sequence). The V gene lost 6 bases and the J gene lost 3 bases, with 14 bases spanning the gap. This chain's CDR3 is CASRRELSDYGYTF. The CDR3 bases are TGTGCCAGTAGGCGGGAGCTCTCTGACTATGGCTACACCTTC.

J is TRBJ2-3 and V is TRBV7-6, with 8 nucleotides matching TRBD1. Trimming removed 3 bases from V and 4 bases from J; junction bases left unmatched: 3. Germline lookup yields CDR1 SGHVS and CDR2 FNYEAQ. There are 14 residues in the CDR3. The CDR3 sequence is CASSFRTGPDTQYF. The CDR3 bases are TGTGCCAGCAGCTTCAGGACAGGGCCAGATACGCAGTATTTT.

As DNA, the CDR3 is TGTGCCAGCAGTGAAGGGCCTAGGTCACCCCTCCACTTT. It yields the protein CASSEGPRSPLHF. The rearrangement joins TRBV2 to TRBJ1-6, with D unclear. V lost 1 base and J lost 10, with 8 bases in between. Looked up from germline, CDR1 is SNHLY and CDR2 is FYNNEI. There are 13 residues in the CDR3. Filled out from reference TRBV2 and TRBJ1-6, the complete variable domain reads EPEVTQTPSHQVTQMGQEVILRCVPISNHLYFYWYRQILGQKVEFLVSFYNNEISEKSEIFDDQFSVERPDGSNFTLKIRSTKLEDSAMYFCASSEGPRSPLHFGNGTRLTVT.

The chain employs TRBV19 and TRBJ1-5; D unclear. This CDR3 is built from 12 residues. From germline, CDR1 is LNHDA and CDR2 SQIVND (reference sequence). The germline V and J ends were trimmed by 3 bases and 9 bases, with 9 bases remaining between them. As DNA, the CDR3 is TGTGCCAGTAGTATCCGAGGCGGGCCCCAGCATTTT. It translates to CASSIRGGPQHF.

The chain joins TRBV28 to TRBJ1-1; D is uncertain. V lost 10 bases to trimming and J lost 0 bases, with 12 bases between them. The CDR3 consists of 13 residues. Germline V gene sequence: CDR1 MDHEN, CDR2 SYDVKM. The CDR3: CATVERVNTEAFF. CDR3 nucleotides: TGTGCCACCGTCGAACGGGTGAACACTGAAGCTTTCTTT.

V and J are TRBV5-1 and TRBJ2-5; 7 bases fit TRBD1. Germline loops: CDR1 SGHRS, CDR2 YFSETQ. V was clipped by 4 bases and J by 3 bases; unmatched bases: 3. The CDR3 length is 13 residues. As DNA, the CDR3 is TGCGCCAGCAGCACGGGACAGAAAGAGACCCAGTACTTC. It is translated as CASSTGQKETQYF.

The genes are TRBV6-5 and TRBJ2-1; TRBD2 is a possible D gene (6 bases). CDR1 MNHEY and CDR2 SVGAGI come from the germline V gene. Trimming stripped 6 bases from V and 2 bases from J, with 11 bases between. The CDR3 totals 14 residues. The CDR3 protein is CASSTSGPYNEQFF. The CDR3 bases are TGTGCCAGCAGCACAAGCGGGCCCTACAATGAGCAGTTCTTC.

The CDR3 here is CASSTDGGGTTDTQYF. The CDR3 coding sequence is TGCGCCAGCAGCACCGACGGCGGGGGGACCACAGATACGCAGTATTTT. This rearrangement joins TRBV4-1 to TRBJ2-3; 8 nucleotides align to TRBD2. Per the germline V gene, CDR1 is MGHRA and CDR2 is YSYEKL. The CDR3 loop spans 16 amino acids. Losses at the gene ends were 5 bases for V and 2 bases for J; bases not matched to a gene: 9.

The chain couples TRBV6-5 to TRBJ1-6; a possible D gene is TRBD1 (5 bases). The CDR3 is made up of 13 amino acids. CDR1 is MNHEY and CDR2 is SVGAGI in the germline V gene. The V end lost 8 bases, the J end lost 7 bases, and 12 bases lay between the germline ends. The CDR3 coding sequence is TGTGCCAGCGCGCCAGGGAGGAATTCACCCCTCCACTTT. Translated: CASAPGRNSPLHF.

This clone was found a few times. This chain joins TRBV3-1 (or the pseudogene TRBV3-2) and TRBJ2-3; 7 nucleotides align to TRBD2. The CDR3 runs to 17 residues. The germline V gene has CDR1 LGHDT and CDR2 YNNKEL (reference sequence). V was clipped by 1 base and J by 2 bases; unmatched bases: 9. The CDR3: CASSQGWAGVPTDTQYF. The CDR3, as DNA: TGTGCCAGCAGCCAAGGGTGGGCGGGGGTTCCCACAGATACGCAGTATTTT.